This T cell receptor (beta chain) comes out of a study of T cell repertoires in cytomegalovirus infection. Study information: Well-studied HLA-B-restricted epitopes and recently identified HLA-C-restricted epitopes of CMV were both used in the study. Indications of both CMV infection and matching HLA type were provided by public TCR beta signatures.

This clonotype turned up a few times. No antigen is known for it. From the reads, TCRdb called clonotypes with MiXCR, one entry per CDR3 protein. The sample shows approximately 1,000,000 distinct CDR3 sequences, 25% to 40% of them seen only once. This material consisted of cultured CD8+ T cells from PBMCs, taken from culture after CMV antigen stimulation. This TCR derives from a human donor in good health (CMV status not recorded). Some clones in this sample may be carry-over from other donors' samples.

For the CDR3, the DNA is TGTGCCAGCAGTTCCCCGCCTCTGGACGGCACCTACGAGCAGTACTTC. This codes for CASSSPPLDGTYEQYF. V gene TRBV27 combines with J gene TRBJ2-7; no definite D call. Trimming cost V 4 bases and J 2 bases, with 18 bases left between them. Germline V lookup: CDR1 MNHEY, CDR2 SMNVEV (reference sequence). CDR3 length: 16 residues.